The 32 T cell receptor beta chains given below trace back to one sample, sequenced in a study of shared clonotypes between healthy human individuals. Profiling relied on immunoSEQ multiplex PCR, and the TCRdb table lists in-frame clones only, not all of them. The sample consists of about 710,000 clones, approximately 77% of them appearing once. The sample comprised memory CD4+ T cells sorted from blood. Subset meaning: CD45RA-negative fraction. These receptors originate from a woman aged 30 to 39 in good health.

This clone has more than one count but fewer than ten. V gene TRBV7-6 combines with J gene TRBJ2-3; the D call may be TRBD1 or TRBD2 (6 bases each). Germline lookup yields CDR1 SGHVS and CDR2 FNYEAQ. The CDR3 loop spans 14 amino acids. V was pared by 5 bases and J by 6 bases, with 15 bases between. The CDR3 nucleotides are TGTGCCAGCAGCCAATCGGGGGCTAGTGATACGCAGTATTTT. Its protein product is CASSQSGASDTQYF.

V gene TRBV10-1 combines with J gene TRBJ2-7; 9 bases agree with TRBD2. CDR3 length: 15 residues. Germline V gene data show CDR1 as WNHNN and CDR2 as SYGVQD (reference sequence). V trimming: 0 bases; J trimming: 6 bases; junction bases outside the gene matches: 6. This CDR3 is CASSESRLAGPEQYF. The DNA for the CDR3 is TGCGCCAGCAGTGAGTCTCGGCTAGCGGGACCCGAGCAGTACTTC.

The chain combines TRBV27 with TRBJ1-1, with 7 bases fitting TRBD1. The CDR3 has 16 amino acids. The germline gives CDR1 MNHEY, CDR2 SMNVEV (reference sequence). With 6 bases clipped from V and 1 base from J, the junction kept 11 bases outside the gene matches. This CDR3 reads CASSPNNRGKNTEAFF. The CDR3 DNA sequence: TGTGCCAGCAGCCCTAATAACAGGGGAAAGAACACTGAAGCTTTCTTT.

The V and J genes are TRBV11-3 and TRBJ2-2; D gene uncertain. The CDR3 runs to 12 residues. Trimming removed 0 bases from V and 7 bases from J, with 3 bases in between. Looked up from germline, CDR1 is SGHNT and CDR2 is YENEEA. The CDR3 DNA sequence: TGTGCCAGCAGCTTAGAAGGCGGGGAGCTGTTTTTT. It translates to CASSLEGGELFF.

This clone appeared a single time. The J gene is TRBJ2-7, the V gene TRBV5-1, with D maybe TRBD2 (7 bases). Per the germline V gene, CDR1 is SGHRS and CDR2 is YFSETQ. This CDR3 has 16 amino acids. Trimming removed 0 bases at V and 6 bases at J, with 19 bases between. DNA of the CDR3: TGCGCCAGCAGCTTGGTCACAGGGCACACGGGGGGCGAGCAGTACTTC. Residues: CASSLVTGHTGGEQYF.

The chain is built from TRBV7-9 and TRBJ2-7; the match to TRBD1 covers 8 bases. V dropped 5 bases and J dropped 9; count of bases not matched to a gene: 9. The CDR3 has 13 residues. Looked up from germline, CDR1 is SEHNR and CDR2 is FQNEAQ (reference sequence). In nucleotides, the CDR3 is TGTGCCAGCAGCCCAGGGACAGGCCTCGGGCAGTACTTC. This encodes CASSPGTGLGQYF.

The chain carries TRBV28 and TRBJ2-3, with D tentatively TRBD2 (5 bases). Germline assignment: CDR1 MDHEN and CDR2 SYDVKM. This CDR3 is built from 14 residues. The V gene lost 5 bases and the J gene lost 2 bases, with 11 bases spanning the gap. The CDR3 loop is CASSTRESTDTQYF. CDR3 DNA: TGTGCCAGCAGTACACGGGAATCCACAGATACGCAGTATTTT.

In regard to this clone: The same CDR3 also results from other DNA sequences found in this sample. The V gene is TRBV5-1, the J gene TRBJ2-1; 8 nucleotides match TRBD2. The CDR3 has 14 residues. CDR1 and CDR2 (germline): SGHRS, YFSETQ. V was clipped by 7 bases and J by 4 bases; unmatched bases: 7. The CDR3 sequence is CASSLAGSYNEQFF. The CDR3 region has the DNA TGCGCCAGCTCCTTAGCGGGATCTTACAATGAGCAGTTCTTC.

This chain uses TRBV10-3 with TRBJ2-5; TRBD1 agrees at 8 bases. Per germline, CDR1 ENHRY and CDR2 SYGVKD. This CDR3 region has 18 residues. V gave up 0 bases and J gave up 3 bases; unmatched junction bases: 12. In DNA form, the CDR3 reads TGTGCCATCAGTGAGTCGCCAGGCAGGACAGGGACAGAAGAGACCCAGTACTTC. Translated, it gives CAISESPGRTGTEETQYF.

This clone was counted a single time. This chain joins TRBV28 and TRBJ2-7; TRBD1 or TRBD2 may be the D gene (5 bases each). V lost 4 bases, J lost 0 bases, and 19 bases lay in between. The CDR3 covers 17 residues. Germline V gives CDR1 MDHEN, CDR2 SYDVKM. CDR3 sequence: CASSSNNWDVDSYEQYF. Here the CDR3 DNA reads TGTGCCAGCAGTTCTAATAACTGGGACGTCGACTCCTACGAGCAGTACTTC.

The CDR3 DNA reads as TGCGCCAGCAGGGGTCCCTACGACCCCAGACAGGGAGATACAGATACGCAGTATTTT. This gives the protein CASRGPYDPRQGDTDTQYF. The chain combines TRBV4-1 with TRBJ2-3; 7 bases match TRBD1. There are 19 residues in the CDR3. Trimming cost V 6 bases and J 3 bases; bases outside gene matches: 21. CDR1 is MGHRA and CDR2 is YSYEKL in the germline V gene.

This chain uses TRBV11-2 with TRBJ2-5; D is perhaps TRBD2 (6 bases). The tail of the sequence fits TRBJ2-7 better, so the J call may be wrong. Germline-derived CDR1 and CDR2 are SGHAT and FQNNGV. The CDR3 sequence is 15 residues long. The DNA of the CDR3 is TGTGCCAGCAGCTTTGGAGGGGCGGGGTCCTACGAGCAGTACTTC. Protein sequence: CASSFGGAGSYEQYF.

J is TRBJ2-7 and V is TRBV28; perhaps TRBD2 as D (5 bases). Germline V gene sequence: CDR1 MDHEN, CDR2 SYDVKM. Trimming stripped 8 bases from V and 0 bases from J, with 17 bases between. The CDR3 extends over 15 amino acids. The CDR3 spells CASLTSGTSSYEQYF. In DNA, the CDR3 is TGTGCCAGCCTCACCAGCGGCACCAGCTCCTACGAGCAGTACTTC.

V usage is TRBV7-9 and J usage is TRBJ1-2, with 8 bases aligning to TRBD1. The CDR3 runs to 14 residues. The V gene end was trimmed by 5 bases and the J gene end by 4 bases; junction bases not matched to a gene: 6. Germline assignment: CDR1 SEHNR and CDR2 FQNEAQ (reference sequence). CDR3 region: CASSVGQGGYGYTF. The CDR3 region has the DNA TGTGCCAGCAGCGTCGGACAGGGAGGCTATGGCTACACCTTC.

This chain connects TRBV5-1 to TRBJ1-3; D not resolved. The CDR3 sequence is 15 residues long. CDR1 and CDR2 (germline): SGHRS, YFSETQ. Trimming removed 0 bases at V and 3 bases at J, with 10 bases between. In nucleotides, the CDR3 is TGCGCCAGCAGCTTGGATCGGGCGGATGGAAACACCATATATTTT. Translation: CASSLDRADGNTIYF.

This CDR3 is CASSPLGARSYNEQFF. The DNA of the CDR3 is TGCGCCAGCAGTCCATTAGGCGCCAGGTCCTACAATGAGCAGTTCTTC. The genes are TRBV4-1 and TRBJ2-1; D not certain. The germline V and J ends were trimmed by 6 bases and 1 base, with 16 bases remaining between them. Germline V gene lookup returns CDR1 MGHRA and CDR2 YSYEKL. This CDR3 comprises 16 residues.

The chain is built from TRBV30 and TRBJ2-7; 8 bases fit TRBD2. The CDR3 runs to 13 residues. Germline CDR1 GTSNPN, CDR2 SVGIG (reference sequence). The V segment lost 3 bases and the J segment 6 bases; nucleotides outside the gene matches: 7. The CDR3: CAWRGYSGTEQYF. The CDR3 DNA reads TGTGCCTGGAGGGGTTATAGCGGGACCGAGCAGTACTTC.

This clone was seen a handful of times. Written as DNA, the CDR3 is TGTGCCGAGCCTTCTCAGCGGTCCCCTCCAGAGACCCAGTACTTC. Translating it yields CAEPSQRSPPETQYF. The chain combines TRBV21-1 with TRBJ2-5; the table gives TRBD2 as D, unverified against the DNA. TRBV21-1 constitutes a pseudogene. CDR3 length: 15 residues.

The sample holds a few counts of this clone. The CDR3 loop reads CASSQDSAGGFYNEQFF. The DNA for the CDR3 is TGTGCCAGCAGCCAGGATTCGGCAGGGGGCTTCTACAATGAGCAGTTCTTC. The chain combines TRBV4-2 with TRBJ2-1; 8 nucleotides align to TRBD1. Trimming at V came to 3 bases and at J to 3 bases, leaving 10 bases not matched to a gene. The germline V gene encodes CDR1 LGHNA and CDR2 YNFKEQ. There are 17 residues in the CDR3.

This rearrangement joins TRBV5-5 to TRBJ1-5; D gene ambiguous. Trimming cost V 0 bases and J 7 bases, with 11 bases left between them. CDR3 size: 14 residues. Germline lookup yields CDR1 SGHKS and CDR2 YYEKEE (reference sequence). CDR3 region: CASSLESGGQPQHF. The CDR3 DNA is TGTGCCAGCAGCTTGGAGTCTGGAGGGCAGCCCCAGCATTTT.

The CDR3 sequence is CASLSGTGTDTQYF. In DNA form, the CDR3 reads TGTGCCAGCTTGTCCGGCACCGGAACAGATACGCAGTATTTT. This chain links TRBV6-1 with TRBJ2-3; D unclear. V was clipped by 8 bases and J by 3 bases, with 15 bases between them. This CDR3 spans 14 amino acids. CDR1 is MNHNS, CDR2 SASEGT, per germline.

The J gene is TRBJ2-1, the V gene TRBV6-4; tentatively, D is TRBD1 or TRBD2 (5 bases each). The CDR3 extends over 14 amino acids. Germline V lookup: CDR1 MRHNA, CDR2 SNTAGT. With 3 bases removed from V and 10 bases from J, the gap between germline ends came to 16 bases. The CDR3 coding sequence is TGTGCCAGCAGTGAAGTTGGGACCCGTTCCGAGCAGTTCTTC. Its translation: CASSEVGTRSEQFF.

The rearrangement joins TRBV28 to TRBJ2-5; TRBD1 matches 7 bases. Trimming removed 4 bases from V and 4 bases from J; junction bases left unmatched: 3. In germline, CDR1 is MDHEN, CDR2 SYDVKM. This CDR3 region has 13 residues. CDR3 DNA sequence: TGTGCCAGCAGTTACGACAGGGCAGAGACCCAGTACTTC. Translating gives CASSYDRAETQYF.

The CDR3 DNA is TGTGCCAGCAGGGGGTCGAGGGCAGGGGACTACGAGCAGTACTTC. This codes for CASRGSRAGDYEQYF. The rearrangement joins TRBV6-1 to TRBJ2-7; tentatively, D is TRBD1 (6 bases). Germline CDR1 and CDR2: MNHNS and SASEGT. V was pared by 6 bases and J by 3 bases, with 18 bases between. The CDR3 sequence is 15 residues long.

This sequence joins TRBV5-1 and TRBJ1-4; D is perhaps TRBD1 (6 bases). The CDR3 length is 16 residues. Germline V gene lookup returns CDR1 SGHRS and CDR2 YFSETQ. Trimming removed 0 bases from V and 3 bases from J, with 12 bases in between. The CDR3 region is CASSLDRGASNEKLFF. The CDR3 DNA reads TGCGCCAGCAGCTTGGACCGGGGGGCCTCTAATGAAAAACTGTTTTTT.

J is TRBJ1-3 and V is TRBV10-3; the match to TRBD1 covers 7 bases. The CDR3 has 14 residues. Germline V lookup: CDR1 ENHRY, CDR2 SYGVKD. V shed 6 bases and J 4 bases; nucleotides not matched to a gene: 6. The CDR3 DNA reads TGTGCCATCAGCAACGCGGGACAGGGAAACACCATATATTTT. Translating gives CAISNAGQGNTIYF.

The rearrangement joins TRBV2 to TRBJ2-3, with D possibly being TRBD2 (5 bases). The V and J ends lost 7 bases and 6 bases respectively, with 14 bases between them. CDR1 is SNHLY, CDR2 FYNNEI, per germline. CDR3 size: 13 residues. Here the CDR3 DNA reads TGTGCCAGCAAGGAGAGGGATTGGGATACGCAGTATTTT. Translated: CASKERDWDTQYF.

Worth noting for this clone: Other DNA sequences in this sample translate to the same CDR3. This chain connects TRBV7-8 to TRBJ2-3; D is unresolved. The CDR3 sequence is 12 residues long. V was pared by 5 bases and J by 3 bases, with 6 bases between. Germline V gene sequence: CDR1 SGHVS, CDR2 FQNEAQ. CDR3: CASSLGTDTQYF. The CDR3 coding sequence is TGTGCCAGCAGCCTGGGGACAGATACGCAGTATTTT. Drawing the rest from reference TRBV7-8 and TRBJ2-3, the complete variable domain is GAGVSQSPRYKVAKRGQDVALRCDPISGHVSLFWYQQALGQGPEFLTYFQNEAQLDKSGLPSDRFFAERPEGSVSTLKIQRTQQEDSAVYLCASSLGTDTQYFGPGTRLTVL.

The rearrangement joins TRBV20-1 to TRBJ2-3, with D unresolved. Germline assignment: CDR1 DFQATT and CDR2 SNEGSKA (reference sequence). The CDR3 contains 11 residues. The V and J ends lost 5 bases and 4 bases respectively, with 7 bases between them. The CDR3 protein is CSAGRPDTQYF. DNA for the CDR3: TGCAGTGCTGGTAGGCCAGATACGCAGTATTTT.

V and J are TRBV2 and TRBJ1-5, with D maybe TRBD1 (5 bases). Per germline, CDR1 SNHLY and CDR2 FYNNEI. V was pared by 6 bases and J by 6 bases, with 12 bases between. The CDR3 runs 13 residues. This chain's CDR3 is CASSLGGAQPQHF. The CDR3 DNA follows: TGTGCCAGCAGCTTGGGAGGGGCTCAGCCCCAGCATTTT.

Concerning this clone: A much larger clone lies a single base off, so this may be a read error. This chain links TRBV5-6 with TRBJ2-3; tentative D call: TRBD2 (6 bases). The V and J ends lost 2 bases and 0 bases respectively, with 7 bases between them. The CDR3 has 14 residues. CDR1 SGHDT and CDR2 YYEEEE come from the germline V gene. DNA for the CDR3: TGTGCCAGCAGCTTAAGCGGGAGCACAGATACGCAGTATTTT. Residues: CASSLSGSTDTQYF.

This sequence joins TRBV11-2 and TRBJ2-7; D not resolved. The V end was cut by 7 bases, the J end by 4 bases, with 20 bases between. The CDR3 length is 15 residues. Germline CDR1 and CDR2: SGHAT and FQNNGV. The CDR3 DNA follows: TGTGCCAGCACCCTTGGGGTTGGCAGTGTATACGAGCAGTACTTC. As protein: CASTLGVGSVYEQYF.